The 15 T cell receptor beta chains reported below all come from one sample, sequenced in a study of cytomegalovirus exposure and HLA in healthy donors. The table came from immunoSEQ multiplex PCR; TCRdb's copy has only in-frame clones and leaves some out. The sample records more than 95,000 clones, 86% being singletons. Material for sequencing was PBMCs. The receptors stem from a woman aged 18 to 35 in good health and CMV-seropositive.

The chain joins TRBV11-2 to TRBJ2-3; 7 bases align to TRBD2. With 1 base clipped from V and 1 base from J, the junction kept 5 bases outside the gene matches. This CDR3 is 16 amino acids long. Germline CDR1 SGHAT, CDR2 FQNNGV. In nucleotides, the CDR3 is TGTGCCAGCAGCTTAGGAGCGGGGAGCCGCACAGATACGCAGTATTTT. As protein: CASSLGAGSRTDTQYF.

Only a few counts were recorded for this clone. This chain links TRBV27 with TRBJ2-7; 7 bases match TRBD1. J was trimmed by 0 bases and V by 1 base; bases with no gene match: 3. Germline CDR1 and CDR2: MNHEY and SMNVEV (reference sequence). The CDR3 has 15 amino acids. This CDR3 is CASSLYGTASYEQYF. DNA of the CDR3: TGTGCCAGCAGTTTATACGGGACAGCCTCCTACGAGCAGTACTTC.

The rearrangement links TRBV5-1 to TRBJ2-7; the match to TRBD2 covers 13 bases. The CDR3 has 16 residues. Trimming at V came to 4 bases and at J to 4 bases, leaving 8 bases not matched to a gene. CDR1 is SGHRS and CDR2 is YFSETQ in the germline V gene. CDR3 residues: CASSRTSGGPAYEQYF. CDR3 coding DNA: TGCGCCAGCAGCAGGACTAGCGGGGGCCCAGCGTACGAGCAGTACTTC.

The chain uses TRBV7-6 and TRBJ1-3; maybe TRBD1 (6 bases). The CDR3 extends over 15 amino acids. Trimming shortened V by 7 bases and J by 1 base, and 14 bases separated the two germline ends. CDR1 SGHVS and CDR2 FNYEAQ come from the germline V gene. CDR3: CASTQQGESGNTIYF. For the CDR3, the DNA is TGTGCCAGCACCCAACAGGGTGAGTCTGGAAACACCATATATTTT.

Here the CDR3 reads CASSVGQGKTQYF. CDR3 nucleotides: TGTGCCAGCAGTGTGGGACAGGGAAAGACCCAGTACTTC. V is TRBV2 and J is TRBJ2-5, with 9 bases that match TRBD1. In germline, CDR1 is SNHLY, CDR2 FYNNEI. V shed 4 bases and J 6 bases; nucleotides not matched to a gene: 3. This CDR3 region has 13 residues.

The chain couples TRBV29-1 to TRBJ2-7; D not resolved. From germline, CDR1 is SQVTM and CDR2 ANQGSEA. There are 12 residues in the CDR3. V was clipped by 2 bases and J by 6 bases, with 11 bases between them. The chain's CDR3 is CSVETGRLEQYF. The CDR3 DNA is TGCAGCGTTGAAACCGGCAGGCTCGAGCAGTACTTC.

As for this clone: Other DNA sequences in this sample translate to the same CDR3. V and J are TRBV9 and TRBJ1-1, with 7 nucleotides matching TRBD1. The CDR3 loop spans 13 amino acids. Germline CDR1 and CDR2: SGDLS and YYNGEE. The junction had 1 base not matched to a gene; V was cut back by 2 bases and J by 3 bases. This CDR3 reads CASSVDRDTEAFF. The CDR3 nucleotides read TGTGCCAGCAGCGTCGACAGGGACACTGAAGCTTTCTTT.

This clone has just one count. In nucleotides, the CDR3 is TGTGCCAGCAGCTTGGCCGTGACAGGGGGCACTGAAGCTTTCTTT. It translates to CASSLAVTGGTEAFF. The chain couples TRBV5-4 to TRBJ1-1; 9 bases agree with TRBD1. CDR3 length: 15 amino acids. V lost 0 bases to trimming and J lost 4 bases; unmatched junction nucleotides: 4. Germline lookup yields CDR1 SGHNT and CDR2 YYREEE (reference sequence). The entire variable domain, with the rest obtained from reference TRBV5-4 and TRBJ1-1, is as follows: ETGVTQSPTHLIKTRGQQVTLRCSSQSGHNTVSWYQQALGQGPQFIFQYYREEENGRGNFPPRFSGLQFPNYSSELNVNALELDDSALYLCASSLAVTGGTEAFFGQGTRLTVV.

This clone was detected a few times. This chain connects TRBV28 to TRBJ1-1; D is unclear. This CDR3 comprises 12 residues. Germline assignment: CDR1 MDHEN and CDR2 SYDVKM. Trimming left V 1 base short and J 5 bases short, with 5 bases between. The CDR3, as DNA: TGTGCCAGCAGTTTATACGGGACTGAAGCTTTCTTT. Protein: CASSLYGTEAFF.

The chain carries TRBV5-6 and TRBJ2-7; D call uncertain. Trimming left V 0 bases short and J 3 bases short, with 7 bases between. The CDR3 totals 13 residues. Germline assignment: CDR1 SGHDT and CDR2 YYEEEE. Here the CDR3 DNA reads TGTGCCAGCAGCTTGGGTCACTTCTACGAGCAGTACTTC. Translation gives CASSLGHFYEQYF.

The chain has TRBV6-5 and TRBJ2-2; D is unresolved. The CDR3 sequence is 16 residues long. V gave up 0 bases and J gave up 7 bases, with 15 bases separating them. The germline V gene encodes CDR1 MNHEY and CDR2 SVGAGI. CDR3 amino acids: CASSYSWARFYGELFF. The CDR3 bases are TGTGCCAGCAGTTACTCTTGGGCCAGATTCTACGGGGAGCTGTTTTTT.

With regard to this clone: The germline gene is not matched at one end of the junction; a read error may be the cause. The chain uses TRBV7-9 and TRBJ2-5, with 13 bases aligning to TRBD2. The CDR3 is 16 residues long. The germline gives CDR1 SEHNR, CDR2 FQNEAQ (reference sequence). In DNA, the CDR3 is TGTGCCAGCAGATTAGCCGGGACTAGCGGGGAAGAGACCCAGTACTTC. It specifies CASRLAGTSGEETQYF.

The V and J genes are TRBV15 and TRBJ1-2, with D uncertain. V was clipped by 7 bases and J by 7 bases, with 10 bases between them. CDR3 length equals 11 residues. CDR1 LNHNV and CDR2 YYDKDF come from the germline V gene (reference sequence). The CDR3 bases are TGTGCCACCATTGTGGCAGGTGGCTACACCTTC. This gives the protein CATIVAGGYTF.

This chain uses TRBV27 with TRBJ2-1; a possible D gene is TRBD2 (5 bases). The V gene's germline CDR1 is MNHEY and CDR2 SMNVEV (reference sequence). V was clipped by 0 bases and J by 3 bases, with 9 bases between them. The CDR3 contains 15 residues. CDR3 protein: CASSLSGVDYNEQFF. CDR3 coding DNA: TGTGCCAGCAGTTTATCCGGGGTTGACTACAATGAGCAGTTCTTC.

This chain joins TRBV25-1 and TRBJ2-6, with TRBD1 matching over 7 bases. Germline trimming cut 8 bases from V and 3 bases from J; bases unmatched to any gene: 10. The CDR3 has 16 residues. Per germline, CDR1 MGHDK and CDR2 SYGVNS. The CDR3 DNA sequence: TGTGCCAGCGGGGGTGACAGGGAAGGTGGGGCCAACGTCCTGACTTTC. Its translation: CASGGDREGGANVLTF.